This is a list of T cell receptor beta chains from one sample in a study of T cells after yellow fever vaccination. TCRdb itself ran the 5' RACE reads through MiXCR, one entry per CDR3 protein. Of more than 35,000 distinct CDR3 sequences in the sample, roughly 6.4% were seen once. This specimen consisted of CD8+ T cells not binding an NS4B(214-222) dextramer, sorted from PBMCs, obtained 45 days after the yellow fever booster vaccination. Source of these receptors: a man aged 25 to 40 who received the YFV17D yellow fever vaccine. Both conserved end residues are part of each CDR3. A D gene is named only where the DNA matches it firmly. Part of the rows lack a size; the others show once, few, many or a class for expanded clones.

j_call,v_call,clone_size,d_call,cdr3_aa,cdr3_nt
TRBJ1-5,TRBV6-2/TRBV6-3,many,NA,CASGNRAYQPQHF,TGTGCCAGCGGAAACAGGGCCTATCAGCCCCAGCATTTT
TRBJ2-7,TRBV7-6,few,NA,CASSLVAISYEQYF,TGTGCCAGCAGCTTAGTAGCCATCTCCTACGAGCAGTACTTC
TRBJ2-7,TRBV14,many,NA,CASSHVRDPYYEQYF,TGTGCCAGCAGCCACGTACGAGACCCTTACTACGAGCAGTACTTC
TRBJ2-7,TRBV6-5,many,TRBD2,CASSQTGLAGYYEQYF,TGTGCCAGCAGTCAGACGGGACTAGCGGGCTACTACGAGCAGTACTTC
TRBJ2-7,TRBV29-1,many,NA,CSVAPGTIGYEQYF,TGCAGCGTTGCCCCGGGGACAATCGGGTACGAGCAGTACTTC
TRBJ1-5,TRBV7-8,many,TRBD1,CASSEGTGGQPQHF,TGTGCCAGCAGCGAAGGGACAGGTGGACAGCCCCAGCATTTT
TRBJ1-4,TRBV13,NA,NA,CASSLIGGTNEKLFF,TGTGCCAGCAGTTTAATAGGGGGTACTAATGAAAAACTGTTTTTT
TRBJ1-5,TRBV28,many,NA,CASGERGGNQPQHF,TGTGCCAGCGGGGAACGGGGAGGCAATCAGCCCCAGCATTTT
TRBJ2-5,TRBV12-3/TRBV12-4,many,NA,CASRGAGETQYF,TGTGCCAGCAGGGGAGCTGGGGAGACCCAGTACTTC
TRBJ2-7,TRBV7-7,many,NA,CASSLDLQGHEQYF,TGTGCTAGCAGCTTAGACCTACAGGGCCACGAGCAGTACTTC
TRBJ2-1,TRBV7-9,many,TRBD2,CASTIGTSVYNEQFF,TGTGCCAGCACCATCGGGACTAGCGTTTACAATGAGCAGTTCTTC
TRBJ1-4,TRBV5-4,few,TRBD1,CASSTGGELFF,TGTGCCAGCAGCACAGGGGGAGAACTGTTTTTT
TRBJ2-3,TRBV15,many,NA,CATSRDRGMGSDTQYF,TGTGCCACCAGCAGAGATCGGGGAATGGGGTCAGATACGCAGTATTTT
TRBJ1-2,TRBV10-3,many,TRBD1,CAISGTDQPYGYTF,TGTGCCATCAGCGGGACAGACCAACCCTATGGCTACACCTTC
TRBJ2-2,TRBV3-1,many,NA,CASSAHYYPSGTGTTGELFF,TGTGCCAGCAGCGCCCATTATTATCCCTCGGGGACTGGAACAACCGGGGAGCTGTTTTTT
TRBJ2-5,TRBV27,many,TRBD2,CASSVAGDWETQYF,TGTGCCAGCAGTGTAGCGGGAGATTGGGAGACCCAGTACTTC
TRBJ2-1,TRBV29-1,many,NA,CSVETGDVDEQFF,TGCAGCGTTGAGACGGGAGATGTCGATGAGCAGTTCTTC
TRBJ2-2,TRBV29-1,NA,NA,CSVTGFQGRNTGELFF,TGCAGCGTTACAGGATTCCAAGGCCGCAACACCGGGGAGCTGTTTTTT
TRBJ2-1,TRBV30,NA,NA,CAWRETGTEQFF,TGTGCCTGGAGAGAGACAGGCACTGAGCAGTTCTTC
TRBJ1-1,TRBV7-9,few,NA,CASSQQGFETEAFF,TGTGCCAGCAGCCAACAGGGATTCGAAACTGAAGCTTTCTTT
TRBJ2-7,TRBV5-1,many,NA,CASSYTDYEQYF,TGCGCCAGCAGCTATACCGACTACGAGCAGTACTTC
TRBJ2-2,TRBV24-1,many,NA,CATSDINTGTGELFF,TGTGCCACCAGTGATATTAATACAGGCACCGGGGAGCTGTTTTTT
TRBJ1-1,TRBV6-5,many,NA,CASSYAQGNVAFF,TGTGCCAGCAGTTACGCGCAGGGTAATGTAGCTTTCTTT
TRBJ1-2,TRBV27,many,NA,CASSFSYGSNYGYTF,TGTGCCAGCAGTTTTTCGTACGGGAGTAACTATGGCTACACCTTC
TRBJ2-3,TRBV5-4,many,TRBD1,CASSLPDRVADTQYF,TGTGCCAGCAGCTTGCCGGACAGGGTGGCAGATACGCAGTATTTT